This TCR beta chain was recorded in a study of blood T cell repertoires in COVID-19. TCRdb keeps only in-frame clones here, not all; method: immunoSEQ multiplex PCR. The sample lists fewer than 200,000 clones; approximately 80% were seen once. Sequencing was performed on PBMCs or T cells enriched from blood (not recorded which). This clonotype originated in a man aged 50 or older who had recovered from COVID-19.

CDR3 loop: CASSHRQENQPQHF. As DNA, the CDR3 is TGCGCCAGCAGCCACCGACAGGAAAATCAGCCCCAGCATTTT. The rearrangement uses TRBV4-1 and TRBJ1-5, with a tentative D call TRBD1 (6 bases). The germline CDR1 and CDR2 sequences are MGHRA and YSYEKL. Trimming shortened V by 3 bases and J by 4 bases, and 10 bases separated the two germline ends. The CDR3 is 14 amino acids.